The rows below give T cell receptor beta chains drawn from one sample of a study of cytomegalovirus exposure and HLA in healthy donors. Measured with immunoSEQ multiplex PCR; TCRdb has only the in-frame clones, and not every one. The sample carries around 69,000 clones, roughly 95% recorded once. The sample taken for sequencing was PBMCs. Receptors originate from a woman younger than 30 in good health and CMV-seropositive. Both conserved end residues are part of each CDR3. The D gene is left open where the match is weak. Size tells how often a clone was seen (once, few, many) or the class of an expanded clone, and some rows leave it out.

d_gene: TRBD1; v_gene: TRBV29-1; abundance: -; j_gene: TRBJ2-7; CDR3nt: TGCAGCGCCGAGGGACAGGGATCCGAGCAGTACTTC; CDR3aa: CSAEGQGSEQYF
d_gene: -; v_gene: TRBV7-9; abundance: -; j_gene: TRBJ2-1; CDR3nt: TGTGCCAGCAGCTTAGGACAGTTGAATCTTTACAATGAGCAGTTCTTC; CDR3aa: CASSLGQLNLYNEQFF
d_gene: -; v_gene: TRBV19; abundance: -; j_gene: TRBJ2-3; CDR3nt: TGTGCCAGTAGTACATTAGCGAGCACAGATACGCAGTATTTT; CDR3aa: CASSTLASTDTQYF
d_gene: -; v_gene: TRBV11-2; abundance: once; j_gene: TRBJ2-5; CDR3nt: TGTGCCAGCAGCTTAGATTTAGCGAGGACGGAAGAGACCCAGTACTTC; CDR3aa: CASSLDLARTEETQYF
d_gene: -; v_gene: TRBV11-3; abundance: -; j_gene: TRBJ2-3; CDR3nt: TGTGCCAGCAGCTTAGGATTGCCGGGAGCCAGCACAGATACGCAGTATTTT; CDR3aa: CASSLGLPGASTDTQYF
d_gene: TRBD2; v_gene: TRBV18; abundance: -; j_gene: TRBJ2-7; CDR3nt: TGTGCCAGCTCACGATTAGCGGGAGGGCCGGACGAGCAGTACTTC; CDR3aa: CASSRLAGGPDEQYF
d_gene: -; v_gene: TRBV4-1; abundance: -; j_gene: TRBJ1-1; CDR3nt: TGCGCCAGCAGCCAAGGACGGGGGGTTCGGACTGAAGCTTTCTTT; CDR3aa: CASSQGRGVRTEAFF
d_gene: TRBD1; v_gene: TRBV5-4; abundance: -; j_gene: TRBJ1-2; CDR3nt: TGTGCCAGCAGCTTGGGGGGGGACAGTGGCTACACCTTC; CDR3aa: CASSLGGDSGYTF
d_gene: TRBD2; v_gene: TRBV7-8; abundance: -; j_gene: TRBJ2-1; CDR3nt: TGTGCCAGCAGTTCCCCGTGGGGGACTAGCGGGAACAACTACAATGAGCAGTTCTTC; CDR3aa: CASSSPWGTSGNNYNEQFF
d_gene: -; v_gene: TRBV11-3; abundance: -; j_gene: TRBJ2-3; CDR3nt: TGTGCCAGCAGCTTAGTAGTCTTCTCGCGGACTTACACAGATACGCAGTATTTT; CDR3aa: CASSLVVFSRTYTDTQYF
d_gene: TRBD2; v_gene: TRBV6-5; abundance: -; j_gene: TRBJ2-1; CDR3nt: TGTGCCAGCAGTTACTCAGGACTAGCCATCAATGAGCAGTTCTTC; CDR3aa: CASSYSGLAINEQFF
d_gene: -; v_gene: TRBV2; abundance: -; j_gene: TRBJ1-1; CDR3nt: TGTGCCAGCAGGGAAACTGAACGGGGGAGCACTGAAGCTTTCTTT; CDR3aa: CASRETERGSTEAFF
d_gene: TRBD1; v_gene: TRBV4-1; abundance: -; j_gene: TRBJ2-7; CDR3nt: TGCGCCAGCAGCCACGGACAGGGGTCCTACGAGCAGTACTTC; CDR3aa: CASSHGQGSYEQYF
d_gene: TRBD1; v_gene: TRBV15; abundance: -; j_gene: TRBJ2-5; CDR3nt: TGTGCCACGAGCCACAGGGGAATGCAAGAGACCCAGTACTTC; CDR3aa: CATSHRGMQETQYF
d_gene: -; v_gene: TRBV20-1; abundance: -; j_gene: TRBJ2-1; CDR3nt: TGCAGTGCCCCCCGTCACAATGAGCAGTTCTTC; CDR3aa: CSAPRHNEQFF
d_gene: TRBD2; v_gene: TRBV11-2; abundance: -; j_gene: TRBJ2-7; CDR3nt: TGTGCCAGCAGCTTAGCGTCCCCGACTAGCGGGGGGTACGAGCAGTACTTC; CDR3aa: CASSLASPTSGGYEQYF
d_gene: -; v_gene: TRBV7-2; abundance: -; j_gene: TRBJ2-5; CDR3nt: TGTGCCAGCAGCTTAGGGGGGCTAGCGGAAGAGACCCAGTACTTC; CDR3aa: CASSLGGLAEETQYF
d_gene: -; v_gene: TRBV30; abundance: once; j_gene: TRBJ2-3; CDR3nt: TGTGCCTGGGAAACAGGGCTCGGAACAGATACGCAGTATTTT; CDR3aa: CAWETGLGTDTQYF
d_gene: -; v_gene: TRBV5-6; abundance: -; j_gene: TRBJ2-5; CDR3nt: TGTGCCAGCAGCTTTGGCCCTTTGCAGACCCAGTACTTC; CDR3aa: CASSFGPLQTQYF
d_gene: -; v_gene: TRBV6-1; abundance: -; j_gene: TRBJ2-4; CDR3nt: TGTGCCAGCAGTGAATTGAACAGAAACATTCAGTACTTC; CDR3aa: CASSELNRNIQYF
d_gene: -; v_gene: TRBV28; abundance: -; j_gene: TRBJ1-1; CDR3nt: TGTGCCAGCAGTTTCTCTCTTCTGAACACTGAAGCTTTCTTT; CDR3aa: CASSFSLLNTEAFF
d_gene: -; v_gene: TRBV6-5; abundance: once; j_gene: TRBJ1-4; CDR3nt: TGTGCCAGCAGCCCAGGGTTAGGTAATGAAAAACTGTTTTTT; CDR3aa: CASSPGLGNEKLFF
d_gene: TRBD1; v_gene: TRBV7-2; abundance: -; j_gene: TRBJ1-1; CDR3nt: TGTGCCAGCAGCCATGGGGGGTTTCGGGACAGCGACACTGAAGCTTTCTTT; CDR3aa: CASSHGGFRDSDTEAFF
d_gene: TRBD2; v_gene: TRBV10-3; abundance: -; j_gene: TRBJ2-7; CDR3nt: TGTGCCATCAGTGAGTCAGGGGGGACTAGCGGGAGCGAGCAGTACTTC; CDR3aa: CAISESGGTSGSEQYF
d_gene: -; v_gene: TRBV6-1; abundance: -; j_gene: TRBJ1-4; CDR3nt: TGTGCCAGCAGTGAGTTTCGGGGGGTTGAAGAAAAACTGTTTTTT; CDR3aa: CASSEFRGVEEKLFF
d_gene: -; v_gene: TRBV27; abundance: -; j_gene: TRBJ2-1; CDR3nt: TGTGCCAGCAGTCTAACTAGCCCCCCATCCCTCAATGAGCAGTTCTTC; CDR3aa: CASSLTSPPSLNEQFF
d_gene: TRBD1; v_gene: TRBV15; abundance: -; j_gene: TRBJ1-6; CDR3nt: TGTGCCACCAGCAGAGGACCGGGACAGTGGGATTCACCCCTCCACTTT; CDR3aa: CATSRGPGQWDSPLHF
d_gene: -; v_gene: TRBV27; abundance: once; j_gene: TRBJ1-1; CDR3nt: TGTGCCAGCAGTCAGGGAATTGTCATGAACACTGAAGCTTTCTTT; CDR3aa: CASSQGIVMNTEAFF
d_gene: -; v_gene: TRBV21-1; abundance: -; j_gene: TRBJ2-7; CDR3nt: TGTGCCAGCAGCAACGGGCGGGCATCCTACGAGCAGTACTTC; CDR3aa: CASSNGRASYEQYF
d_gene: -; v_gene: TRBV19; abundance: -; j_gene: TRBJ2-7; CDR3nt: TGTGCCAGTAGTTCCCGCGGGGTTTGGGGATACGAGCAGTACTTC; CDR3aa: CASSSRGVWGYEQYF